This T cell receptor beta chain derives from a study of T cells after yellow fever vaccination. General observations from the study: By day 5 rather than day 15, the secondary response had peaked, though it was weaker. Only a small proportion of the clonotypes turned up in both the CD4 and the CD8 compartments, likely arising from convergent recombination. One caveat is that FACS-sorted repertoires could contain abundant clonotypes contaminating from the bulk population.

This clonotype was observed a few times. Its antigen is not identified. After removal of 1 base from V and 7 bases from J, the junction contained 12 bases not matched to a gene. The CDR3 loop spans 18 amino acids. The germline V gene has CDR1 LGHNA and CDR2 YNFKEQ. Universal primer sites and UMIs were introduced during 5'RACE template-switching synthesis of TCR cDNA. TCRdb fed the 5' RACE reads into MiXCR, producing one record per CDR3 protein. The table records approximately 510,000 distinct CDR3 sequences, 20% to 25% of them present only once. The genes are TRBV4-2 and TRBJ2-2, with 10 bases that match TRBD2. This receptor was taken from a man between 18 and 35 years old who received the YFV17D yellow fever vaccine. The specimen was PBMCs, collected roughly 20 days after the first yellow fever vaccination. The CDR3 nucleotides are TGTGCCAGCAGCCAAGTCAGCGGGGGGGCCGTTCGGTACGGGGAGCTGTTTTTT. It translates to CASSQVSGGAVRYGELFF.